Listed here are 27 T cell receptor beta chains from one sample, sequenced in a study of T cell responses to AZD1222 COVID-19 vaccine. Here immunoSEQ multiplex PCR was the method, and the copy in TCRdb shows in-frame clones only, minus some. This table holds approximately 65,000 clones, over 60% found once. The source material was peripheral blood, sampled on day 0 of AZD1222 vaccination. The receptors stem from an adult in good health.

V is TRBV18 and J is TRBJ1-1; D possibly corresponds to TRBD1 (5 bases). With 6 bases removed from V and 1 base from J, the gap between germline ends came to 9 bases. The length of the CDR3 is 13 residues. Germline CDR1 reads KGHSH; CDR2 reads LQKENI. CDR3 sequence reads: CASSQTENTEAFF. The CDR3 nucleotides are TGTGCCAGCTCCCAGACAGAGAACACTGAAGCTTTCTTT.

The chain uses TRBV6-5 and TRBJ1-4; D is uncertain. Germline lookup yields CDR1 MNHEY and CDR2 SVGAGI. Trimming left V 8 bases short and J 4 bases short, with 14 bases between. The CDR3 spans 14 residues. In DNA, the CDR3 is TGTGCCAGCGGACGGGGTACTAGTAATGAAAAACTGTTTTTT. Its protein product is CASGRGTSNEKLFF.

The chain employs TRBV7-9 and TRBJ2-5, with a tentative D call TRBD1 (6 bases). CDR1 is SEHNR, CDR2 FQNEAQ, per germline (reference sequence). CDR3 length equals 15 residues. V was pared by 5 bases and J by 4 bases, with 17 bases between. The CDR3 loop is CASSPQGRATETQYF. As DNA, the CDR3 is TGTGCCAGCAGCCCACAGGGCAGGGCGACAGAGACCCAGTACTTC. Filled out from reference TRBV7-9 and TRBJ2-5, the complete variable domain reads DTGVSQNPRHKITKRGQNVTFRCDPISEHNRLYWYRQTLGQGPEFLTYFQNEAQLEKSRLLSDRFSAERPKGSFSTLEIQRTEQGDSAMYLCASSPQGRATETQYFGPGTRLLVL.

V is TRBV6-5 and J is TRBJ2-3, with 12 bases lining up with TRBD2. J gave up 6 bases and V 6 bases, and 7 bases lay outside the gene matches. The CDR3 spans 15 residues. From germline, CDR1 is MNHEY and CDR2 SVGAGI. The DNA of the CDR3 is TGTGCCAGCAGCCCGACTAGCGGGGGTGCGGATACGCAGTATTTT. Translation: CASSPTSGGADTQYF.

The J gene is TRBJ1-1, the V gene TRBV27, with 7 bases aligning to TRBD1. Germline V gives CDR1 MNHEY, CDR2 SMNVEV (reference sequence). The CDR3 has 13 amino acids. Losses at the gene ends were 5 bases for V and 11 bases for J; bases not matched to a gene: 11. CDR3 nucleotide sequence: TGTGCCAGCAGTCACCGGGACAGTCGCGGGGCTTTCTTT. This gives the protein CASSHRDSRGAFF.

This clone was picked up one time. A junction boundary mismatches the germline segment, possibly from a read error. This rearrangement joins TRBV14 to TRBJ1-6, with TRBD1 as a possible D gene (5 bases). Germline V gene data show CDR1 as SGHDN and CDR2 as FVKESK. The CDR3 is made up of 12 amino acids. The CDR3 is CMWVDSRKTLHF. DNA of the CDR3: TGCATGTGGGTTGACAGTAGGAAAACCCTCCACTTT.

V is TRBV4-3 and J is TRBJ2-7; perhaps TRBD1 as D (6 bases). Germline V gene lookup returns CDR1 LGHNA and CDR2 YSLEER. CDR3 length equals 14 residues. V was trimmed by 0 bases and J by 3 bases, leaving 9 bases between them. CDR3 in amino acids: CASSQDPGDYEQYF. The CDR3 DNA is TGCGCCAGCAGCCAAGACCCAGGGGACTACGAGCAGTACTTC.

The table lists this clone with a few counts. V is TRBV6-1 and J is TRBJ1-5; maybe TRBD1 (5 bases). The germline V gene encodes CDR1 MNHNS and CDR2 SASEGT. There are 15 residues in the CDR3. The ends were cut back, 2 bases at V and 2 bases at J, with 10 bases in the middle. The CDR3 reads CASSEQGGGNQPQHF. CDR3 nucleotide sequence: TGTGCCAGCAGTGAACAGGGTGGAGGCAATCAGCCCCAGCATTTT.

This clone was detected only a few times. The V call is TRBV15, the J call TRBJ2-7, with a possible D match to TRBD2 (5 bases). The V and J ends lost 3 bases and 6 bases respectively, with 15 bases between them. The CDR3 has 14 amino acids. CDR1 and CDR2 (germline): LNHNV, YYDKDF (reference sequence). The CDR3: CATSSRSGIAEQYF. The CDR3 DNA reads TGTGCCACCAGCAGTCGATCCGGGATCGCCGAGCAGTACTTC.

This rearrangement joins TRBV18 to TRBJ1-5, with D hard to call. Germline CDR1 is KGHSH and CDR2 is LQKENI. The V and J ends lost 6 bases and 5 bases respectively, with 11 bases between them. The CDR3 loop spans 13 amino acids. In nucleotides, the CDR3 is TGTGCCAGCTCCCCGACGAGGGATCAGCCCCAGCATTTT. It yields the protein CASSPTRDQPQHF. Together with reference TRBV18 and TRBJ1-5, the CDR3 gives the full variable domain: NAGVMQNPRHLVRRRGQEARLRCSPMKGHSHVYWYRQLPEEGLKFMVYLQKENIIDESGMPKERFSAEFPKEGPSILRIQQVVRGDSAAYFCASSPTRDQPQHFGDGTRLSIL.

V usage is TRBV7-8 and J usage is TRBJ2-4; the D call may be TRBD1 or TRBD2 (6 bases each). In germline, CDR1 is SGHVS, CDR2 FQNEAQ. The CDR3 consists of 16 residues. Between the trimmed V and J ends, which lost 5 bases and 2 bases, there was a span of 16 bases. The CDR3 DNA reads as TGTGCCAGCAGCCTGTTAGGCCGGGGGCCCAAAAACATTCAGTACTTC. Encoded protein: CASSLLGRGPKNIQYF. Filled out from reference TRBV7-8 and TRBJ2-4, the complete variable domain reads GAGVSQSPRYKVAKRGQDVALRCDPISGHVSLFWYQQALGQGPEFLTYFQNEAQLDKSGLPSDRFFAERPEGSVSTLKIQRTQQEDSAVYLCASSLLGRGPKNIQYFGAGTRLSVL.

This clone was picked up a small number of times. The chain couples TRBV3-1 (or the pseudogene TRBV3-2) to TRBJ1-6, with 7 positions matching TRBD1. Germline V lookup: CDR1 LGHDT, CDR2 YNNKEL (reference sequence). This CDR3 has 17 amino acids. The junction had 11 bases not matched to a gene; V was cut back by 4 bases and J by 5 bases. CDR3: CASSPRQGWTNNSPLHF. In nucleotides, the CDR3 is TGTGCCAGCAGCCCCCGACAGGGTTGGACGAATAATTCACCCCTCCACTTT.

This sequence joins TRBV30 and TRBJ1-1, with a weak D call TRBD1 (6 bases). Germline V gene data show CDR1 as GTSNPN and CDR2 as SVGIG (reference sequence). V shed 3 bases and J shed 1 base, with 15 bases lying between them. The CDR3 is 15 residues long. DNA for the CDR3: TGTGCCTGGAGGGGATTATGGACAGCGAACACTGAAGCTTTCTTT. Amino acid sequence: CAWRGLWTANTEAFF.

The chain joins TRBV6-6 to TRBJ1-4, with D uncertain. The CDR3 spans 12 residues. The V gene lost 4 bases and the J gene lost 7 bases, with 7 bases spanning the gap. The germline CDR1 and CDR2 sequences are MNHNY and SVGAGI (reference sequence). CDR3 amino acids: CASSSEGEKLFF. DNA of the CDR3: TGTGCCAGCAGTTCCGAGGGTGAAAAACTGTTTTTT.

The CDR3 is CASSAAGKLYEQYF. The CDR3 nucleotides are TGTGCCAGCAGCGCGGCAGGGAAACTCTACGAGCAGTACTTC. The genes are TRBV6-2 or TRBV6-3 and TRBJ2-7; TRBD1 is a possible D gene (5 bases). Germline-derived CDR1 and CDR2 are MNHEY and SVGEGT. This CDR3 is built from 14 residues. V lost 6 bases to trimming and J lost 3 bases, with 15 bases between them.

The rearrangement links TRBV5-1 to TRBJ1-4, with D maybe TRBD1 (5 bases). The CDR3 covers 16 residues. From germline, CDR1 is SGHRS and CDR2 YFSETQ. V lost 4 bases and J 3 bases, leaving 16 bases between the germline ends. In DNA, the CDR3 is TGCGCCAGCAGCGCCAGGCAGGGCCACTCTAATGAAAAACTGTTTTTT. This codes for CASSARQGHSNEKLFF.

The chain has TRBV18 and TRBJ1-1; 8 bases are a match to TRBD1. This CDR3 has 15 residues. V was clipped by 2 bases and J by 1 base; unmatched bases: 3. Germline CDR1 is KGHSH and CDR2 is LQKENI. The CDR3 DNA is TGTGCCAGCTCACCAACCGGGACAGGGAACACTGAAGCTTTCTTT. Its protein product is CASSPTGTGNTEAFF.

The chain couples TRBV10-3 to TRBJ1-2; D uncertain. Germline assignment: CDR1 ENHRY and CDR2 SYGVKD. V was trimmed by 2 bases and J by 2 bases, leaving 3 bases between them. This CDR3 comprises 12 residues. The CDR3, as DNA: TGTGCCATCAGTGAGGACAACTATGGCTACACCTTC. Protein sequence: CAISEDNYGYTF.

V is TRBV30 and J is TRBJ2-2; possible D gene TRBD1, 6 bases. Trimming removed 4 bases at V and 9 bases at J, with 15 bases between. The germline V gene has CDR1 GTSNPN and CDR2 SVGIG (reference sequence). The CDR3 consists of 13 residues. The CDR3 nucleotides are TGTGCCTGGACCACGTCGGGACACCGGGAGCTGTTTTTT. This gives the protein CAWTTSGHRELFF. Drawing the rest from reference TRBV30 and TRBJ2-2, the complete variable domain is SQTIHQWPATLVQPVGSPLSLECTVEGTSNPNLYWYRQAAGRGLQLLFYSVGIGQISSEVPQNLSASRPQDRQFILSSKKLLLSDSGFYLCAWTTSGHRELFFGEGSRLTVL.

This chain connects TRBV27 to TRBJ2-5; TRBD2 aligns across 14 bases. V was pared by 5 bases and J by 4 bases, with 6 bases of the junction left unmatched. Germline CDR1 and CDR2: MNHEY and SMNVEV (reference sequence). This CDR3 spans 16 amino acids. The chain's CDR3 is CASSLTSGGALETQYF. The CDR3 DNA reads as TGTGCCAGCAGTCTGACTAGCGGGGGGGCTTTAGAGACCCAGTACTTC.

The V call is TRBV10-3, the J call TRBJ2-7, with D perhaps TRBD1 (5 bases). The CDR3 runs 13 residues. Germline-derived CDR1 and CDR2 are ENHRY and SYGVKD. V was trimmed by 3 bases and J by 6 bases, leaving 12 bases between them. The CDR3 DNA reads TGTGCCATCAGTGACCGTCAGGGCTTCGAGCAGTACTTC. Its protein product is CAISDRQGFEQYF.

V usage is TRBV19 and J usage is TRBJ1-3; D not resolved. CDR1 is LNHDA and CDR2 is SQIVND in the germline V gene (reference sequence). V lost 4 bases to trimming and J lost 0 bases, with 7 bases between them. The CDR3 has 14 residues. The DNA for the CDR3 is TGTGCCAGTAGTACACAGAGCTCTGGAAACACCATATATTTT. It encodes CASSTQSSGNTIYF.

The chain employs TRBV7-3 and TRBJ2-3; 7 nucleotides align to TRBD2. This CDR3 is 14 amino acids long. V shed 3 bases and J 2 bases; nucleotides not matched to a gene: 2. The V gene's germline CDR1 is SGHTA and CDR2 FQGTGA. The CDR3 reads CASSLGTNTDTQYF. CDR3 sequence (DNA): TGTGCCAGCAGCTTGGGGACTAACACAGATACGCAGTATTTT.

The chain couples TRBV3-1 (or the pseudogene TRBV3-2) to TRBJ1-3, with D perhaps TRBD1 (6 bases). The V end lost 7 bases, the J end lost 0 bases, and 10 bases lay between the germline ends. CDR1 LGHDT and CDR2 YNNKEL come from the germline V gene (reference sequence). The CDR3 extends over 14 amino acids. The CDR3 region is CASTLGGSGNTIYF. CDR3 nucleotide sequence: TGTGCCAGCACCCTAGGGGGCTCTGGAAACACCATATATTTT.

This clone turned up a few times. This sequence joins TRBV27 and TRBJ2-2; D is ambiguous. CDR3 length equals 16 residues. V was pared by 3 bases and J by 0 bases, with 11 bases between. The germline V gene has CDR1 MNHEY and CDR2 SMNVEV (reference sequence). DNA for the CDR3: TGTGCCAGCAGTTTGATCGGGTTTTCGAACACCGGGGAGCTGTTTTTT. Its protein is CASSLIGFSNTGELFF.

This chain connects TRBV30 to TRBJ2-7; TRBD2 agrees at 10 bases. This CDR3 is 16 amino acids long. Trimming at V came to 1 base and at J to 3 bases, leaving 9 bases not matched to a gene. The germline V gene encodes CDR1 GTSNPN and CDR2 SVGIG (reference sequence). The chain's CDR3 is CAWSGPWTSGRYEQYF. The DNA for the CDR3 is TGTGCCTGGAGTGGCCCCTGGACTAGCGGTCGCTACGAGCAGTACTTC.

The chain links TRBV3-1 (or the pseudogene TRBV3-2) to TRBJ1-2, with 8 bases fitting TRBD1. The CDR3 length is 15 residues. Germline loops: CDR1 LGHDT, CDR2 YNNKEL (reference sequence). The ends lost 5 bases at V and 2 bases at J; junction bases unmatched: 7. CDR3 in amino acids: CASSKHRGTNYGYTF. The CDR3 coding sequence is TGTGCCAGCAGCAAACACAGGGGGACAAACTATGGCTACACCTTC.